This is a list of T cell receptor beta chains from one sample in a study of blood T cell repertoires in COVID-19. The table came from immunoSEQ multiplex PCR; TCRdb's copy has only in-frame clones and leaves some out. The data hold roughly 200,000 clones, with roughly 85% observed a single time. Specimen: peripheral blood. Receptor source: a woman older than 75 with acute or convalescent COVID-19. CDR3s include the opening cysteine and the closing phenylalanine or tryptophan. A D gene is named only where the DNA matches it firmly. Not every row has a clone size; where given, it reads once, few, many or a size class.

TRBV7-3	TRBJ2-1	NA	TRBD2	TGTGCCAGCAGCTTACAACTAGCGGGCTACAATGAGCAGTTCTTC	CASSLQLAGYNEQFF
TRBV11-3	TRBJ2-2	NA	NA	TGTGCCAGCAGCCGATGGGGCGGCAACACCGGGGAGCTGTTTTTT	CASSRWGGNTGELFF
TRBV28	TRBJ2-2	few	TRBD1	TGTGCCAGCAGTGTAACAGGGGGCGGATGGGTCGGGGAGCTGTTTTTT	CASSVTGGGWVGELFF
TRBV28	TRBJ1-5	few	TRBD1	TGTGCCAGCATCCGGGACAGGGTTCGTCAGCCCCAGCATTTT	CASIRDRVRQPQHF
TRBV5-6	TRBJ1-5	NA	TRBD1	TGTGCCAGCAGCCGTTCGGACAGGCAGCCCCAGCATTTT	CASSRSDRQPQHF
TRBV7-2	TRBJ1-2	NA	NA	TGTGCCAGCAGCTTAGGAACCGTCAACGGTGGCTACACCTTC	CASSLGTVNGGYTF
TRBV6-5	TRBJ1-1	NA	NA	TGTGCCAGCAGTTACTCGACGGGGGTGAACACTGAAGCTTTCTTT	CASSYSTGVNTEAFF
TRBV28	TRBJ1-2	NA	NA	TGTGCCAGCAGTTCCCGACGGGGAACGGGCTATGGCTACACCTTC	CASSSRRGTGYGYTF
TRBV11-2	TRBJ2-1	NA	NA	TGTGCCAGCAGCTTAGGGACCGGGGGTTACAATGAGCAGTTCTTC	CASSLGTGGYNEQFF
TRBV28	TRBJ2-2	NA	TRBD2	TGTGCCAGCGGCGGGAGCGGGAGGCTGAACACCGGGGAGCTGTTTTTT	CASGGSGRLNTGELFF
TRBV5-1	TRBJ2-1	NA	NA	TGCGCCAGCAGCCGGGACTACAATGAGCAGTTCTTC	CASSRDYNEQFF
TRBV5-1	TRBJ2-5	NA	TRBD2	TGCGCCAGCAGCTTAGACAGTGCCGGGAGGGAGACCCAGTACTTC	CASSLDSAGRETQYF
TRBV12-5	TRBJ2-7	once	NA	TGTGCTAGTGCCCTCGGGACATTCTCCTACGAGCAGTACTTC	CASALGTFSYEQYF
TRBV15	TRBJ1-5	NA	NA	TGTGCCACCAGCAGAGACCAGGGGAAGGGGCAGCCCCAGCATTTT	CATSRDQGKGQPQHF
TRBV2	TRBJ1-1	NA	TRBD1	TGTGCCAGCAGAAGACAGGGGAACACTGAAGCTTTCTTT	CASRRQGNTEAFF
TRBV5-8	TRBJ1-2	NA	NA	TGTGCCAGCAGCTTGGCCGGGTCACGAACTAACTATGGCTACACCTTC	CASSLAGSRTNYGYTF
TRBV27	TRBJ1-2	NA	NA	TGTGCCAGCAGTGTAGACAGGACCGCTAACTATGGCTACACCTTC	CASSVDRTANYGYTF
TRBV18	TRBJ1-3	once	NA	TGTGCCAGCTCACCACCCACTGCTGGAAACACCATATATTTT	CASSPPTAGNTIYF
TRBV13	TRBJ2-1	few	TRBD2	TGTGCCAGCAGCCACTCGGGACTAGCGGGAGTAGACTCCTACAATGAGCAGTTCTTC	CASSHSGLAGVDSYNEQFF
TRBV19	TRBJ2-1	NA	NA	TGTGCCAGTAGTATAACTCCCATAGACAATGAGCAGTTCTTC	CASSITPIDNEQFF
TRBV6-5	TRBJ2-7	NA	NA	TGTGCCAGCAGTCGGGCAGGGGTATACGAGCAGTACTTC	CASSRAGVYEQYF
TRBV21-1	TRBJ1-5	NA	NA	TGTGCCACCCCGGGACAACTTAGCAATCAGCCCCAGCATTTT	CATPGQLSNQPQHF
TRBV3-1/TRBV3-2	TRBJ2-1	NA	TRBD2	TGTGCCAGCAGCCAAGCCCTAACTAGCGGAACCCTCAATGAGCAGTTCTTC	CASSQALTSGTLNEQFF
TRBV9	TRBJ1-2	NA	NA	TGTGCCAGCAGCGCGAGGACAGATCTTCTATCTGGCTACACCTTC	CASSARTDLLSGYTF
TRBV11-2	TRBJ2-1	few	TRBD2	TGTGCCAGCAGCGATGGGACTAGCGGGCGGTCGCAGTTCTTC	CASSDGTSGRSQFF
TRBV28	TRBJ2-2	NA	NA	TGTGCCAGCAGCCAGGGGGGCGGGGAGCTGTTTTTT	CASSQGGGELFF
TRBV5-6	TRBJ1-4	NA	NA	TGTGCCAGCAGCTACACGGACTCGCCGAATGAAAAACTGTTTTTT	CASSYTDSPNEKLFF
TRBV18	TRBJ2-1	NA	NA	TGTGCCAGCTCACCATCACTTGCCAGGGTCTCCTACAATGAGCAGTTCTTC	CASSPSLARVSYNEQFF
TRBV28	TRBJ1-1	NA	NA	TGTGCCAGCAGTTTCGGGGACACTGAAGCTTTCTTT	CASSFGDTEAFF
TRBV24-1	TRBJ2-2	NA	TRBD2	TGTGCCTCTCTCAAGCCCCTACGTATACGACTAGCGGGGGCGAACACCGGGGAGCTGTTTTTT	CASLKPLRIRLAGANTGELFF
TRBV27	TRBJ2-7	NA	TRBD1	TGTGCCAGCAGTCCCTGGACAGGGGCAGGCTACGAGCAGTACTTC	CASSPWTGAGYEQYF
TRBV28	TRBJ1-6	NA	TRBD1	TGTGCCAGCAGTTTCCCCGACAGGGATAATTCACCCCTCCACTTT	CASSFPDRDNSPLHF
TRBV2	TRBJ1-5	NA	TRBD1	TGTGCCAGCAAAGTTGACAGGGACTATCAGCCCCAGCATTTT	CASKVDRDYQPQHF
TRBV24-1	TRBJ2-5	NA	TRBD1	TGTGCCACCAGTGATCGGACAGGGCCCCAAGAGACCCAGTACTTC	CATSDRTGPQETQYF
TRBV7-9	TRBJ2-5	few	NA	TGTGCCAGCAGCTTAGTTATGACAGGGGAGGGAGAGACCCAGTACTTC	CASSLVMTGEGETQYF
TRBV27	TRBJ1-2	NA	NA	TGTGCCAGCAGTTTATCCGGGGGATCAGGCTACACCTTC	CASSLSGGSGYTF
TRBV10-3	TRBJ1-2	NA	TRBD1	TGTGCCATCAGTGTAGAAGGGGGCGCGAGATTTGTTGGCTACACCTTC	CAISVEGGARFVGYTF
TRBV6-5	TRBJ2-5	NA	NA	TGTGCCAGCGCAGGTATCCAAGAGACCCAGTACTTC	CASAGIQETQYF
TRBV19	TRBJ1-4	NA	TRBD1	TGTGCCAGTAGTATATGGACAGGGGAAAAACTGTTTTTT	CASSIWTGEKLFF
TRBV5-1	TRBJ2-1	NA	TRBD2	TGCGCCAGCAGCTTTACTAGCGGGAGCTCCTACAATGAGCAGTTCTTC	CASSFTSGSSYNEQFF
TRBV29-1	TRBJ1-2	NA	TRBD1	TGCAGCGTCAGCAAGGGGGCCCCTAACTATGGCTACACCTTC	CSVSKGAPNYGYTF
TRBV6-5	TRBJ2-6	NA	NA	TGTGCCAGCAGTTACCGTGGGGCCAACGTCCTGACTTTC	CASSYRGANVLTF
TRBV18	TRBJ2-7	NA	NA	TGTGCCAGCTCCCCCCTCAACCGGGGGGCTGGCGAGCAGTACTTC	CASSPLNRGAGEQYF
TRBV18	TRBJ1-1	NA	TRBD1	TGTGCCAGCTCACCGTACACAGGGGCGGGGAACGGAAACACTGAAGCTTTCTTT	CASSPYTGAGNGNTEAFF
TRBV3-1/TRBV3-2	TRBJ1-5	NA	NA	TGTGCCAGCAGTCCGACAAGGAATAATCAGCCCCAGCATTTT	CASSPTRNNQPQHF
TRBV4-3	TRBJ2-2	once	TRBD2	TGCGCCAGCAGCCAAGATCGCGGGCTAGCGGCGGCCGGGGAGCTGTTTTTT	CASSQDRGLAAAGELFF